The T cell receptor (beta chain) under discussion was sequenced for a study of tumor-infiltrating lymphocytes in oesophageal squamous cell carcinoma. To note about this clonotype: Relative to the germline gene, one junction end is altered; a read error may explain this.

One entry per CDR3 protein, called by TCRdb with MiXCR from the PCR reads. The sample includes over 10,000 distinct CDR3 sequences, more than 55% of them seen just once. The clonotype originates from a female donor with esophageal squamous cell carcinoma. Sequencing was carried out using esophageal tumor tissue.

The CDR3 nucleotides are TGTGCCAGCGGCTTAGGGGCCGGAAATAGGGATGAGCAGTTCTTC. The encoded protein is CASGLGAGNRDEQFF. The rearrangement joins TRBV7-6 to TRBJ2-5; possibly TRBD1 for D (5 bases). The closer fit of TRBJ2-1 to the DNA end suggests the J call may be wrong. The CDR3 is 15 residues long. Germline V gives CDR1 SGHVS, CDR2 FNYEAQ.